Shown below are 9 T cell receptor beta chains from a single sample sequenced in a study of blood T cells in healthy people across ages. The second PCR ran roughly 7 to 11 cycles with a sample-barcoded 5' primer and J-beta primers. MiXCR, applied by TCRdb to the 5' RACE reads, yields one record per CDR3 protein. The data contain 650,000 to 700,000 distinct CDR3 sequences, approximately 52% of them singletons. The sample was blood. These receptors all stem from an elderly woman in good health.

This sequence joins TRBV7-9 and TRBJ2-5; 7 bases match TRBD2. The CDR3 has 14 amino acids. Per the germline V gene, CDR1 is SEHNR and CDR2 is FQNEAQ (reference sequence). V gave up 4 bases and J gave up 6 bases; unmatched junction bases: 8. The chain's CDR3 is CASSSTGGRKTQYF. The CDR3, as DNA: TGTGCCAGCAGCTCCACGGGGGGAAGGAAGACCCAGTACTTC.

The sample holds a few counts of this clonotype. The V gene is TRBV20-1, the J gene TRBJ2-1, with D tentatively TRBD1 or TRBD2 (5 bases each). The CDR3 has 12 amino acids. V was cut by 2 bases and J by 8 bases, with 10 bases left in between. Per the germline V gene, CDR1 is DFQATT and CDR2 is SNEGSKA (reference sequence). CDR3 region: CSARWGKDEQFF. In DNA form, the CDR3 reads TGCAGTGCTAGATGGGGGAAGGATGAGCAGTTCTTC.

The CDR3 sequence is CASSNPWTVYSYEQYF. CDR3 nucleotide sequence: TGTGCCAGCAGTAACCCCTGGACAGTCTACTCCTACGAGCAGTACTTC. This chain joins TRBV6-2 or TRBV6-3 and TRBJ2-7; D might be TRBD1 (6 bases). CDR3 length: 16 residues. The V end was cut by 5 bases, the J end by 0 bases, with 17 bases between. CDR1 and CDR2 (germline): MNHEY, SVGEGT.

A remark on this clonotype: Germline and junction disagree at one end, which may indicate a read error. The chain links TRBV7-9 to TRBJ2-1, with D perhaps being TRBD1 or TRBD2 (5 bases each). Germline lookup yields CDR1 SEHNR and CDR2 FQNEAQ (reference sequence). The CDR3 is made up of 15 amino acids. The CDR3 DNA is TGTACCAGCAGTTCGCCTCGGGACGGAGGCAATGAGCAGTTCTTC. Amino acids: CTSSSPRDGGNEQFF.

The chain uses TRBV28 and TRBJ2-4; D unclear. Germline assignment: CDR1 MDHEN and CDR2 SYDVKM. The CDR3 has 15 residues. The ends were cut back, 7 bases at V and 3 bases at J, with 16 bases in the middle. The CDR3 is CASTQPKQDKNIQYF. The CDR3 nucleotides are TGTGCCAGCACCCAGCCGAAGCAGGACAAAAACATTCAGTACTTC.

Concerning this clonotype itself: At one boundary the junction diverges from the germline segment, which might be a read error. CDR3 amino acids: CSAISSKDTQYF. CDR3 in DNA: TGCAGTGCTATATCTAGCAAAGATACGCAGTATTTT. The chain employs TRBV20-1 and TRBJ2-3; weak D call: TRBD2 (5 bases). Germline V CDR1 and CDR2: DFQATT, SNEGSKA (reference sequence). The CDR3 is made up of 12 amino acids.

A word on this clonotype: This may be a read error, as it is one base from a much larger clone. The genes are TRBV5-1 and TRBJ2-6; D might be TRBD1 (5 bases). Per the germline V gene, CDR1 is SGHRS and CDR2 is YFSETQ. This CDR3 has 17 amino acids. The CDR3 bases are TGCGCCAGCAGCCTTGTGGGGCAGGGCTCTGGGGCCAGCGTCCTGACTTTC. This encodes CASSLVGQGSGASVLTF.

The CDR3 sequence: CSVVGQGLETQYF. CDR3 in DNA: TGCAGCGTTGTGGGACAGGGGCTCGAGACCCAGTACTTC. The gene calls are TRBV29-1 and TRBJ2-7; TRBD1 aligns across 10 bases. The J call is in doubt because the DNA end fits TRBJ2-5 better. This CDR3 region has 13 residues. Germline V CDR1 and CDR2: SQVTM, ANQGSEA.

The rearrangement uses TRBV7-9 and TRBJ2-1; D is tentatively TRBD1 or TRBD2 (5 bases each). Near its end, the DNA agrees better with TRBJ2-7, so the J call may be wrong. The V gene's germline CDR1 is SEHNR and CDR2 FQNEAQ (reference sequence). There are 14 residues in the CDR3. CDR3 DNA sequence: TGTGCCAGCAGCAACCGGGACGGAGCCTACGAGCAGTACTTC. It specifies CASSNRDGAYEQYF.